Below, one T cell receptor beta chain is given with its context. Its antigen target is currently unknown. The record has no base qualities; no much larger clone is one base away. This sample was taken from a study of blood T cell repertoires in COVID-19 (dated by TCRdb to 2020 to 2021). About the full investigation: The collaborator samples originated in the United States, Italy and Spain and spanned the acute and convalescent phases of COVID-19. Subjects who had been exposed to COVID-19, were actively infected with it, or had recovered from it provided the deeply sampled blood TCRbeta repertoires that made up the dataset. The prospective study material was composed of cDNA or gDNA derived from T cells, B-cell-depleted T cells, or PBMCs. The samples were drawn from two sources: the first 160 participants of the ongoing ImmuneRACE study, and 1,000 to 1,500 subjects contributed by 6 global collaborators. Nearly every sample came with metadata listing a de-identified subject ID, COVID-19 status, age in years and sex. The repertoires were made available in a free public database intended to serve as a resource for research on the immune response to SARS-CoV-2. Where available, HLA class I and class II types were obtained from metadata supplied by the sample provider rather than from assay-based typing.

Relative to germline, V is 4 bases shorter and J is 7 bases shorter, with 10 bases between their ends. The germline V gene (reference sequence) yields LNHDA for CDR1 and SQIVND for CDR2. The CDR3 has 13 amino acids, counting the end cysteine and phenylalanine. Only CDR3 DNA remains: 39 bases, in frame from the first base. TCRbeta CDR3 regions were amplified from genomic DNA by means of the immunoSEQ Assay, a bias-controlled multiplex PCR. As for how the authors treated the data: Nucleated cell counts per sample were estimated from amplification of reference gene primers within the assay. Sequence reads were collapsed and filtered to measure the absolute abundance of every unique TCRbeta CDR3 rearrangement. For each sample, productive Simpson clonality was calculated as the square root of Simpson's diversity index across productive rearrangements. In its TCRdb copy, this immuneACCESS table keeps in-frame sequences only and misses some clones. Where compared with another copy, unresolved V genes explain less than half of these, and the others have no known cause. The DNA was the basis for D and trimming; V, J and clone size are from that table. For this sample there are 210,000 or so clones; around nine tenths appear just once. Jointly, the top ten make up more than 1.4% of the sample.

Collaborating institutions collected whole blood in K2EDTA tubes following their own protocols. For TCRbeta analysis, collaborator samples were shipped as frozen whole blood, as isolated PBMCs, or as DNA extracted from either sample type. Findings and caveats that apply to the study as a whole: Clinical and demographic metadata were provided uncurated, with the amount varying by source and participant.

The V and J genes are TRBV19 and TRBJ1-4; possibly the D gene is TRBD1, per 6 matching bases. Material: peripheral blood. The clonotype was recovered from a man aged 18-30 years with active or convalescent COVID-19. DNA sequence: TGTGCCAGTAGTACCGGGACACCTGAAAAACTGTTTTTT. It is translated as CASSTGTPEKLFF.